One and the same sample provided the 26 T cell receptor beta chains below, sequenced in a study of blood T cell repertoires in COVID-19. Libraries were prepared by immunoSEQ multiplex PCR; TCRdb keeps only in-frame clonotypes and omits some of them. The sample has roughly 36,000 clones, 90% seen once; the top ten hold approximately 41%. The sequencing sample was made of peripheral blood. These receptor sequences come from a man aged 60 to 75 with active or convalescent COVID-19.

CDR3 bases: TGTGCCAGCAGCTTAAGTAGTTCGGGGGAGACCCAGTACTTC. It encodes CASSLSSSGETQYF. V usage is TRBV7-9 and J usage is TRBJ2-5; possible D gene TRBD2, 5 bases. CDR3 length: 14 amino acids. Germline V gene data show CDR1 as SEHNR and CDR2 as FQNEAQ (reference sequence). Trimming took 2 bases from V and 5 from J, leaving 12 bases between them.

This chain uses TRBV18 with TRBJ2-4; possibly TRBD1 for D (6 bases). This CDR3 is built from 17 residues. In germline, CDR1 is KGHSH, CDR2 LQKENI. V shed 4 bases and J shed 0 bases, with 16 bases lying between them. The CDR3 DNA follows: TGTGCCAGCTCACGAACCGGGACAAGTTTAGCCAAAAACATTCAGTACTTC. Translating gives CASSRTGTSLAKNIQYF.

In DNA form, the CDR3 reads TGTGCCAGCAGCCGTACTCCTAGCGGGGGGGCCGGGGAACACGAGCAGTACTTC. This translates into CASSRTPSGGAGEHEQYF. This rearrangement joins TRBV7-9 to TRBJ2-7; 12 nucleotides match TRBD2. This CDR3 contains 18 residues. Germline V gives CDR1 SEHNR, CDR2 FQNEAQ (reference sequence). Trimming cost V 5 bases and J 5 bases; bases outside gene matches: 16.

V and J are TRBV7-9 and TRBJ2-1; 8 nucleotides align to TRBD2. This CDR3 region has 13 residues. Germline CDR1 reads SEHNR; CDR2 reads FQNEAQ (reference sequence). Trimming removed 5 bases from V and 15 bases from J; junction bases left unmatched: 12. CDR3 protein: CASSPTGGPSLFF. The CDR3 region has the DNA TGTGCCAGCAGCCCCACGGGAGGGCCCTCACTGTTCTTC. The variable domain in full, completed from reference TRBV7-9 and TRBJ2-1, reads DTGVSQNPRHKITKRGQNVTFRCDPISEHNRLYWYRQTLGQGPEFLTYFQNEAQLEKSRLLSDRFSAERPKGSFSTLEIQRTEQGDSAMYLCASSPTGGPSLFFGPGTRLTVL.

The V gene is TRBV7-8, the J gene TRBJ1-4; D is perhaps TRBD1 (6 bases). Germline V gives CDR1 SGHVS, CDR2 FQNEAQ. Trimming shortened V by 4 bases and J by 8 bases, and 17 bases separated the two germline ends. The CDR3 covers 15 residues. CDR3 sequence: CASSSRQGPLEKLFF. The DNA of the CDR3 is TGTGCCAGCAGCTCGAGGCAGGGGCCCTTGGAAAAACTGTTTTTT.

The chain is built from TRBV10-1 and TRBJ2-3; D is possibly TRBD2 (6 bases). Germline V lookup: CDR1 WNHNN, CDR2 SYGVQD (reference sequence). Trimming pared 2 bases from V and 6 bases from J, leaving 21 bases between. The length of the CDR3 is 17 residues. CDR3 nucleotide sequence: TGCGCCAGCAGTGAGGTGGGGTTGGGACTTGGCGCGGATACGCAGTATTTT. Its translation is CASSEVGLGLGADTQYF.

J is TRBJ2-1 and V is TRBV9; unclear D gene. Trimming stripped 4 bases from V and 8 bases from J, with 16 bases between. In germline, CDR1 is SGDLS, CDR2 YYNGEE. This CDR3 region has 14 residues. Here the CDR3 reads CASSPRSESDEQFF. The CDR3 bases are TGTGCCAGCAGCCCTCGGTCGGAGAGCGATGAGCAGTTCTTC.

The chain joins TRBV5-4 to TRBJ2-7; 11 bases align to TRBD2. Germline V CDR1 and CDR2: SGHNT, YYREEE (reference sequence). The CDR3 is made up of 16 amino acids. The V and J ends lost 4 bases and 4 bases, in that order; junction bases with no gene match: 10. The CDR3 DNA sequence: TGTGCCAGCAGCCCGGGGACTAGCGGATACCTTTACGAGCAGTACTTC. It encodes CASSPGTSGYLYEQYF.

The chain links TRBV5-4 to TRBJ1-1, with 9 bases that match TRBD1. Germline V gene data show CDR1 as SGHNT and CDR2 as YYREEE (reference sequence). J lost 6 bases, V lost 3 bases, and 6 bases had no gene match. The CDR3 spans 14 residues. The CDR3 here is CASSSPQGASEAFF. DNA for the CDR3: TGTGCCAGCAGCTCCCCACAGGGGGCTTCTGAAGCTTTCTTT.

The chain couples TRBV5-1 to TRBJ1-3; possible D gene TRBD1, 6 bases. Germline V gives CDR1 SGHRS, CDR2 YFSETQ. The CDR3 length is 14 residues. The V end was cut by 4 bases, the J end by 0 bases, with 8 bases between. CDR3 nucleotide sequence: TGCGCCAGCAGCGTGGACAGCTCTGGAAACACCATATATTTT. Encoded protein: CASSVDSSGNTIYF.

This chain uses TRBV24-1 with TRBJ1-6; no clear D. The V and J ends lost 2 bases and 4 bases respectively, with 14 bases between them. Looked up from germline, CDR1 is KGHDR and CDR2 is SFDVKD. The CDR3 is 17 residues long. The CDR3 nucleotides are TGTGCCACCAGTGATTCCGGACTGCCGCCTTATAATTCACCCCTCCACTTT. It codes for CATSDSGLPPYNSPLHF.

CDR3 protein: CASGWTSGGTGELFF. The CDR3 region has the DNA TGCGCCAGCGGGTGGACTAGCGGGGGCACCGGGGAGCTGTTTTTT. The chain joins TRBV4-3 to TRBJ2-2; 13 bases are shared with TRBD2. The germline gives CDR1 LGHNA, CDR2 YSLEER. J gave up 4 bases and V 8 bases, and 4 bases lay outside the gene matches. CDR3 size: 15 residues.

As concerns this clone: The sample contains more than one DNA sequence encoding this CDR3. The J gene is TRBJ1-3, the V gene TRBV6-1; D is undetermined. Trimming stripped 3 bases from V and 0 bases from J, with 6 bases between. This CDR3 has 14 residues. CDR1 MNHNS and CDR2 SASEGT come from the germline V gene. CDR3 nucleotides: TGTGCCAGCAGTGACGGTGTCTCTGGAAACACCATATATTTT. Translated: CASSDGVSGNTIYF.

The V call is TRBV30, the J call TRBJ1-2; possibly TRBD1 for D (6 bases). V gave up 3 bases and J gave up 2 bases, with 7 bases separating them. Per the germline V gene, CDR1 is GTSNPN and CDR2 is SVGIG (reference sequence). This CDR3 spans 12 amino acids. CDR3 loop: CAWRQGNYGYTF. The CDR3 nucleotides read TGTGCCTGGAGGCAGGGGAACTATGGCTACACCTTC. Filled out from reference TRBV30 and TRBJ1-2, the complete variable domain reads SQTIHQWPATLVQPVGSPLSLECTVEGTSNPNLYWYRQAAGRGLQLLFYSVGIGQISSEVPQNLSASRPQDRQFILSSKKLLLSDSGFYLCAWRQGNYGYTFGSGTRLTVV.

The genes are TRBV28 and TRBJ1-1, with 7 positions matching TRBD1. The V and J ends lost 3 bases and 0 bases, in that order; junction bases with no gene match: 13. Germline values: CDR1 MDHEN, CDR2 SYDVKM. CDR3 length equals 18 residues. The CDR3 sequence: CASSLEGGPYLVNTEAFF. CDR3 coding DNA: TGTGCCAGCAGTTTGGAAGGGGGCCCATACCTGGTGAACACTGAAGCTTTCTTT.

This clone came up once. The chain links TRBV7-9 to TRBJ2-7; 7 nucleotides line up with TRBD1. The CDR3 runs 14 residues. Germline CDR1 SEHNR, CDR2 FQNEAQ (reference sequence). The junction had 7 bases not matched to a gene; V was cut back by 3 bases and J by 5 bases. CDR3 residues: CASSLIQGFNEQYF. CDR3 coding DNA: TGTGCCAGCAGCTTGATACAGGGGTTCAACGAGCAGTACTTC.

The gene calls are TRBV9 and TRBJ1-1; 7 nucleotides line up with TRBD1. The V and J ends lost 0 bases and 9 bases, in that order; junction bases with no gene match: 8. This CDR3 spans 14 amino acids. From germline, CDR1 is SGDLS and CDR2 YYNGEE. The CDR3 here is CASSVEPRQGKAFF. The CDR3 region has the DNA TGTGCCAGCAGCGTAGAGCCCCGACAGGGCAAAGCTTTCTTT.

The CDR3 region is CASRGFAEDSPLHF. The CDR3 DNA reads TGTGCCAGCAGAGGGTTCGCGGAGGATTCACCCCTCCACTTT. This chain joins TRBV6-5 and TRBJ1-6; D is unresolved. Germline V gene sequence: CDR1 MNHEY, CDR2 SVGAGI. This CDR3 region has 14 residues. V was pared by 6 bases and J by 8 bases, with 14 bases between.

The chain links TRBV18 to TRBJ1-2; D may be TRBD1 (5 bases). V lost 4 bases, J lost 1 base, and 13 bases lay in between. Germline V CDR1 and CDR2: KGHSH, LQKENI. This CDR3 spans 15 amino acids. For the CDR3, the DNA is TGTGCCAGCTCACAGGCTCAGGGTTTTAACTATGGCTACACCTTC. This translates into CASSQAQGFNYGYTF.

The genes are TRBV24-1 and TRBJ2-3; 8 bases line up with TRBD1. This CDR3 contains 15 residues. After removal of 4 bases from V and 1 base from J, the junction contained 3 bases not matched to a gene. Germline V CDR1 and CDR2: KGHDR, SFDVKD. The CDR3 region is CATSDPGQGTDTQYF. The CDR3 DNA reads as TGTGCCACCAGTGACCCGGGACAGGGCACAGATACGCAGTATTTT.

The chain uses TRBV5-1 and TRBJ1-4, with D uncertain. The V gene lost 0 bases and the J gene lost 7 bases, with 10 bases spanning the gap. The CDR3 contains 14 residues. CDR1 and CDR2 from the germline V gene are SGHRS and YFSETQ. CDR3 sequence (DNA): TGCGCCAGCAGCTTGGGTGTGGGAGCTGAAAAACTGTTTTTT. It codes for CASSLGVGAEKLFF. The whole variable domain, filled in from reference TRBV5-1 and TRBJ1-4, reads KAGVTQTPRYLIKTRGQQVTLSCSPISGHRSVSWYQQTPGQGLQFLFEYFSETQRNKGNFPGRFSGRQFSNSRSEMNVSTLELGDSALYLCASSLGVGAEKLFFGSGTQLSVL.

V gene TRBV4-2 combines with J gene TRBJ1-6, with D maybe TRBD1 (5 bases). CDR3 size: 19 residues. Germline V CDR1 and CDR2: LGHNA, YNFKEQ. V was pared by 0 bases and J by 7 bases, with 22 bases between. The CDR3 sequence is CASSQDWFGMSGQNSPLHF. Written as DNA, the CDR3 is TGTGCCAGCAGCCAAGATTGGTTCGGTATGTCAGGGCAAAATTCACCCCTCCACTTT.

V and J are TRBV28 and TRBJ1-5; D remains unclear. CDR3 size: 13 residues. Germline V lookup: CDR1 MDHEN, CDR2 SYDVKM. V lost 3 bases and J lost 3, with 6 bases in between. In DNA, the CDR3 is TGTGCCAGCAGTTTCAGTAACAATCAGCCCCAGCATTTT. Translated: CASSFSNNQPQHF.

This sequence joins TRBV28 and TRBJ1-4, with D uncertain. The germline CDR1 and CDR2 sequences are MDHEN and SYDVKM. CDR3 length: 14 amino acids. Trimming shortened V by 3 bases and J by 5 bases, and 10 bases separated the two germline ends. CDR3 residues: CASSFVAVNEKLFF. Written as DNA, the CDR3 is TGTGCCAGCAGTTTCGTGGCGGTCAATGAAAAACTGTTTTTT.

This clone was seen just once. The gene calls are TRBV6-2 or TRBV6-3 and TRBJ1-1; D is perhaps TRBD1 (6 bases). Trimming pared 5 bases from V and 2 bases from J, leaving 12 bases between. Germline loops: CDR1 MNHEY, CDR2 SVGEGT. CDR3 length: 14 residues. This CDR3 is CASSNDRFNTEAFF. CDR3 DNA sequence: TGTGCCAGCAGTAATGACAGGTTCAACACTGAAGCTTTCTTT.

This chain connects TRBV27 to TRBJ2-2, with a possible D match to TRBD1 (8 bases). The germline gives CDR1 MNHEY, CDR2 SMNVEV (reference sequence). The CDR3 covers 15 residues. V lost 7 bases and J 6 bases, leaving 18 bases between the germline ends. CDR3 DNA: TGTGCCAGCACTCTCGACAGGGGAGGGTCCGGGGAGCTGTTTTTT. Its translation is CASTLDRGGSGELFF.